This TCR beta chain was retrieved from a study of blood T cell repertoires in COVID-19. Across the whole study: Researchers got acute and convalescent COVID-19 samples from the United States, Italy and Spain. In each case, the material was cDNA or gDNA derived from T cells, B-cell-depleted T cells, or PBMCs.

This CDR3 comprises 15 residues. The germline V gene encodes CDR1 SNHLY and CDR2 FYNNEI. V dropped 8 bases and J dropped 0; count of bases not matched to a gene: 4. This clone is a singleton in its sample. As processed by the authors: Amplifying reference gene primers gave estimates of nucleated cell counts. Profiling relied on immunoSEQ multiplex PCR, and the TCRdb table lists in-frame clones only, not all of them. V, J and clone size reflect that table, while D and trimming were determined from the DNA. The table has 50,000 to 60,000 clones, around 83% seen once. The clonotype was recovered from a human donor in a cohort sampled during active or convalescent COVID-19. This chain joins TRBV2 and TRBJ2-2, with TRBD2 matching 9 bases. Sequencing was performed on peripheral blood. CDR3 DNA: TGTGCCAGCGGGGGACTAGCTACGAACACCGGGGAGCTGTTTTTT. It encodes CASGGLATNTGELFF.